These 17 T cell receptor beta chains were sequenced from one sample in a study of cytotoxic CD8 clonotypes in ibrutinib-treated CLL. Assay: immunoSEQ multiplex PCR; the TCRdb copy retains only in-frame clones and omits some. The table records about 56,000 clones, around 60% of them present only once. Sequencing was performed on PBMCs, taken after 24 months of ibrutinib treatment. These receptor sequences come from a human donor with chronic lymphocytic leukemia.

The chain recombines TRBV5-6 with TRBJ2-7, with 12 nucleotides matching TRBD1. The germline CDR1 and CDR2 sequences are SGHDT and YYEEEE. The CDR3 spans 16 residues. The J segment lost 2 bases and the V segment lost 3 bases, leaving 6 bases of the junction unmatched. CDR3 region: CASSWAGTGGPYEQYF. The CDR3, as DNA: TGTGCCAGCAGCTGGGCCGGGACAGGGGGCCCCTACGAGCAGTACTTC.

CDR3 protein: CASSTRLAGGPGSTDTQYF. CDR3 nucleotides: TGTGCCAGCAGCACCCGACTAGCGGGGGGGCCGGGTAGCACAGATACGCAGTATTTT. This chain links TRBV9 with TRBJ2-3; TRBD2 matches 14 bases. The CDR3 contains 19 residues. With 4 bases clipped from V and 0 bases from J, the junction kept 10 bases outside the gene matches. The germline gives CDR1 SGDLS, CDR2 YYNGEE.

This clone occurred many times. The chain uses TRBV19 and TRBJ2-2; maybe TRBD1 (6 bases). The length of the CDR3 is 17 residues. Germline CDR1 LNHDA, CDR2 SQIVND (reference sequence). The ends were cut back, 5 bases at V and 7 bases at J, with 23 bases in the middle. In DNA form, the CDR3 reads TGTGCCAGTAGTTTCCTAGCTCCGACAGGTACGGTCGGGGAGCTGTTTTTT. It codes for CASSFLAPTGTVGELFF.

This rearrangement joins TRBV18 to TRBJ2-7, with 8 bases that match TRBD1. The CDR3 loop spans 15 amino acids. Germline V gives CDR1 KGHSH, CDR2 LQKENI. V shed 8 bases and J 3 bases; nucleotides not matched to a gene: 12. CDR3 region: CASSYDRGSYYEQYF. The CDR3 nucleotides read TGTGCCAGCAGCTATGACAGGGGATCCTACTACGAGCAGTACTTC. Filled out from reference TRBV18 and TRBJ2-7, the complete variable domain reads NAGVMQNPRHLVRRRGQEARLRCSPMKGHSHVYWYRQLPEEGLKFMVYLQKENIIDESGMPKERFSAEFPKEGPSILRIQQVVRGDSAAYFCASSYDRGSYYEQYFGPGTRLTVT.

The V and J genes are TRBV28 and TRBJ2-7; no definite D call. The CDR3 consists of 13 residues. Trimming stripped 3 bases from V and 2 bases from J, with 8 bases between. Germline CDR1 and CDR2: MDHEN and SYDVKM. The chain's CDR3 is CASSFSFTYEQYV. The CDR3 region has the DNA TGTGCCAGCAGTTTTTCTTTTACCTACGAGCAGTACGTC.

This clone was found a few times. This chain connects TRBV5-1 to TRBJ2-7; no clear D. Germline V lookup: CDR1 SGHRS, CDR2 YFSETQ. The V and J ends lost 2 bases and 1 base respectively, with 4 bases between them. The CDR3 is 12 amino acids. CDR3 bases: TGCGCCAGCAGCTTACGTTCCTACGAGCAGTACGTC. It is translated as CASSLRSYEQYV.

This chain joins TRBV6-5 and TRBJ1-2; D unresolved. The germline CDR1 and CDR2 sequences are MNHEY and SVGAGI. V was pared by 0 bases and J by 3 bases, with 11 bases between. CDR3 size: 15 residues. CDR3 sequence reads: CASSYSEQTYYGYTF. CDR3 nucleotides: TGTGCCAGCAGTTACTCGGAACAGACCTACTATGGCTACACCTTC.

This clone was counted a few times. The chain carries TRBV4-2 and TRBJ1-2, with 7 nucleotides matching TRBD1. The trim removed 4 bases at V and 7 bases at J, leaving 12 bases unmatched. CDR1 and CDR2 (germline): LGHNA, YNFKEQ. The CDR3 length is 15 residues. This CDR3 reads CASSPGGQRISGYTF. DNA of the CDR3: TGTGCCAGCAGCCCTGGGGGACAGCGGATCAGTGGCTACACCTTC.

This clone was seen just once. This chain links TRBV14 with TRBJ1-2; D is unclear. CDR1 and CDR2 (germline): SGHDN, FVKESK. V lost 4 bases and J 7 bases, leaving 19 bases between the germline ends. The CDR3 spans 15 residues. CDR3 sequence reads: CASSPERTPFGGYTF. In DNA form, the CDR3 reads TGTGCCAGCAGCCCGGAAAGGACCCCGTTTGGTGGCTACACCTTC.

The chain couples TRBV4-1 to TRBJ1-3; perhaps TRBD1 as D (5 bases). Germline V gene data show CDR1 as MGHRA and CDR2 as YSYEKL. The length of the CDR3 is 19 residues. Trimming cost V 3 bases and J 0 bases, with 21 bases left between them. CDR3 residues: CASSQLGARRAPSGNTIYF. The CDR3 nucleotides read TGCGCCAGCAGCCAGCTCGGGGCGAGGCGGGCTCCCTCTGGAAACACCATATATTTT.

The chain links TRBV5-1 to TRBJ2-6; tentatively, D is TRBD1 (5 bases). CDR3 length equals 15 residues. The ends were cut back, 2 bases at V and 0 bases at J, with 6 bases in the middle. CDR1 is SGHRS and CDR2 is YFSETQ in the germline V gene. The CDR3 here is CASSFQGSGANVLTF. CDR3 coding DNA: TGCGCCAGCAGCTTTCAGGGCTCTGGGGCCAACGTCCTGACTTTC.

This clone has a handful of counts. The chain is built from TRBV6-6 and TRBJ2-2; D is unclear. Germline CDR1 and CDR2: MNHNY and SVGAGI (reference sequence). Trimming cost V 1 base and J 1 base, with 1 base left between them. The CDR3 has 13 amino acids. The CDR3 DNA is TGTGCCAGCAGTTACTGGAACACCGGGGAGCTGTTTTTT. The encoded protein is CASSYWNTGELFF.

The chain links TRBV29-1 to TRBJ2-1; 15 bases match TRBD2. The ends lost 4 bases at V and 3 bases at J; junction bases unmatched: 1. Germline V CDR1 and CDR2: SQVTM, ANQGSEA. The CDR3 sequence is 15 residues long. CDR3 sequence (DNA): TGCAGCGTTGGGACTAGCGGGGGGGTCTACAATGAGCAGTTCTTC. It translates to CSVGTSGGVYNEQFF.

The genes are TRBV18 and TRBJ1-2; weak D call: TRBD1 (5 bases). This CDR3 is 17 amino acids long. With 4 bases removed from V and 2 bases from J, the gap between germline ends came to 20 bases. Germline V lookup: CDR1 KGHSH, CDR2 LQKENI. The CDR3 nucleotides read TGTGCCAGCTCACTAACCAACCCGCGGGGGACGAACTATGGCTACACCTTC. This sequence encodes CASSLTNPRGTNYGYTF.

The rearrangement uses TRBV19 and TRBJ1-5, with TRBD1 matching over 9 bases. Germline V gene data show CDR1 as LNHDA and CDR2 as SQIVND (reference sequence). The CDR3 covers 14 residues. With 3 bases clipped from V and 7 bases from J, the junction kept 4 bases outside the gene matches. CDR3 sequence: CASSIWTGDQPQHF. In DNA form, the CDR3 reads TGTGCCAGTAGTATCTGGACAGGGGACCAGCCCCAGCATTTT.

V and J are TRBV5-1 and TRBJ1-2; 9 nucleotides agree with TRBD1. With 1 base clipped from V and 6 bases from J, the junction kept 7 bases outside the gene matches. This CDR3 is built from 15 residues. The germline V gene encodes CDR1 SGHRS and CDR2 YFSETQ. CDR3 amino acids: CASSLSRQGVNGYTF. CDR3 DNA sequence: TGCGCCAGCAGCTTGTCCCGACAGGGGGTCAATGGCTACACCTTC.

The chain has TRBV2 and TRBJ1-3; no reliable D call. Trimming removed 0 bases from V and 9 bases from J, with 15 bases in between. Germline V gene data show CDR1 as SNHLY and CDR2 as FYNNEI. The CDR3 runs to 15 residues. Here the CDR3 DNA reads TGTGCCAGCAGTGAAGCCGACCCCCAAGTGGGCACCATATATTTT. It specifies CASSEADPQVGTIYF.